The present T cell receptor beta chain was sequenced within a study of shared clonotypes between healthy human individuals. Points from the study as a whole: Estimated richness values were generally larger in naive subsets than in memory subsets.

From germline, CDR1 is KGHSH and CDR2 LQKENI. This CDR3 is 15 amino acids long. The V segment lost 6 bases and the J segment 3 bases; nucleotides outside the gene matches: 7. A word on this clone: The antigen is undetermined.

Participating donors were healthy, HIV-negative adults free of recent acute infections or vaccinations. The data were produced by immunoSEQ multiplex PCR, yet TCRdb's version contains in-frame clones alone and is incomplete. The data contain a few million clones, approximately 96% of them seen just once; the ten biggest clones take up over 0.1%. This chain joins TRBV18 and TRBJ1-5, with 8 bases that match TRBD1. Input material: naive CD4+ T cells sorted from blood. Documented subset: CD45RA+ positively selected. This receptor was taken from a man aged 18 to 30 in good health. DNA for the CDR3: TGTGCCAGCTCGGCAGGGACAGGTACCAATCAGCCCCAGCATTTT. Its protein is CASSAGTGTNQPQHF.